The rows below give T cell receptor beta chains drawn from one sample of a study of post-analysis software for immune sequencing data. In TCRdb, the PCR reads were re-called with MiXCR into one record per CDR3 protein. The sample includes about 200,000 distinct CDR3 sequences, 29% of them seen just once. The source material was blood. Receptors originate from a girl between 2 and 17 years old with multiple sclerosis. Each CDR3 is given with its conserved first and last residue. The D gene is left open where the match is weak. The listing skips clone size in some rows; elsewhere it reads once, few, many or a size class.

j_call	v_call	clone_size	d_call	cdr3_aa	cdr3_nt
TRBJ2-1	TRBV7-2	many	NA	CASRGGATSYNEQFF	TGTGCCAGCAGAGGCGGGGCGACCTCCTACAATGAGCAGTTCTTC
TRBJ1-1	TRBV29-1	NA	NA	CSVGLGQLTEAFF	TGCAGCGTGGGTCTCGGCCAACTCACTGAAGCTTTCTTT
TRBJ2-1	TRBV4-1	many	NA	CASSHQRGGDSYNEQFF	TGCGCCAGCAGCCACCAACGGGGCGGTGACTCCTACAATGAGCAGTTCTTC
TRBJ1-1	TRBV5-1	NA	NA	CASSEGPMNTEAFF	TGCGCCAGCAGTGAGGGACCCATGAACACTGAAGCTTTCTTT
TRBJ2-4	TRBV20-1	few	TRBD1	CSATGTGNIQYF	TGCAGTGCAACCGGGACAGGGAACATTCAGTACTTC
TRBJ1-2	TRBV3-1	many	NA	CASSQVSDYGYTF	TGTGCCAGCAGCCAAGTATCTGACTATGGCTACACCTTC
TRBJ2-1	TRBV20-1	NA	TRBD2	CSARESAGGGSEQFF	TGCAGTGCTAGAGAATCCGCGGGAGGAGGAAGTGAGCAGTTCTTC
TRBJ1-5	TRBV5-5	NA	NA	CASSLEVGTHQPQHF	TGTGCCAGCAGCTTGGAGGTAGGGACCCATCAGCCCCAGCATTTT
TRBJ1-2	TRBV5-1	NA	TRBD1	CASRLGGQGAAGYTF	TGCGCCAGCCGCCTGGGGGGACAGGGGGCTGCTGGCTACACCTTC
TRBJ2-3	TRBV5-1	few	NA	CASSLQLKGSSTDTQYF	TGCGCCAGCAGCCTCCAACTGAAGGGATCTAGCACAGATACGCAGTATTTT
TRBJ2-7	TRBV5-1	NA	TRBD1	CASSLVGNLDRAQSEQYF	TGCGCCAGCAGCTTGGTAGGGAATCTGGACAGGGCGCAATCCGAGCAGTACTTC
TRBJ2-7	TRBV5-1	NA	NA	CASSLESRAGPYEQYF	TGCGCCAGCAGCTTGGAGTCTCGGGCAGGGCCCTACGAGCAGTACTTC
TRBJ1-3	TRBV6-6	NA	NA	CASSYVQGNTIYF	TGTGCCAGCAGTTACGTCCAGGGAAACACCATATATTTT
TRBJ2-7	TRBV3-1	few	NA	CASSQGRIHSYEQYF	TGTGCCAGCAGCCAAGGGCGGATCCACTCCTACGAGCAGTACTTC
TRBJ2-3	TRBV6-9	NA	NA	CASITQPKDASTDTQYF	TGTGCCAGCATCACCCAACCTAAAGACGCTAGCACAGATACGCAGTATTTT
TRBJ2-3	TRBV18	many	NA	CASSPMIQGYQDTQYF	TGTGCCAGCTCACCGATGATCCAGGGGTATCAAGATACGCAGTATTTT